This TCR beta chain was captured in a study of a mutant IDH1 vaccine in newly diagnosed glioma. Study as a whole: Treated patients showed a male proportion of approximately 62%, a female proportion of around 40%, and a mean age of approximately 40 years. Whole-study findings and limits: There seemed to be no relation between pseudoprogression and changes in top peripheral T cell clonotypes.

Profiled with immunoSEQ multiplex PCR; TCRdb holds only in-frame clones, not every one. The sample consists of fewer than 45,000 clones, over 80% of them appearing once. Of note for this clone: The antigen is unknown.

The time point is: week 11, during vaccination. A single vaccine dose contained 300 ug of mutant IDH1 20-mer peptide, and topical imiquimod was used with it. CDR1 is MRHNA, CDR2 SNTAGT, per germline. The CDR3 spans 14 residues. Trimming shortened V by 4 bases and J by 2 bases, and 10 bases separated the two germline ends. This clonotype was sampled from a middle-aged man with glioma. The sample was PBMCs, taken from a glioma patient whose treatment included an IDH1 peptide vaccine. The chain has TRBV6-4 and TRBJ2-3; D possibly corresponds to TRBD2 (5 bases). CDR3 sequence reads: CASSVTRNTDTQYF. DNA for the CDR3: TGTGCCAGCAGTGTCACTAGAAACACAGATACGCAGTATTTT.